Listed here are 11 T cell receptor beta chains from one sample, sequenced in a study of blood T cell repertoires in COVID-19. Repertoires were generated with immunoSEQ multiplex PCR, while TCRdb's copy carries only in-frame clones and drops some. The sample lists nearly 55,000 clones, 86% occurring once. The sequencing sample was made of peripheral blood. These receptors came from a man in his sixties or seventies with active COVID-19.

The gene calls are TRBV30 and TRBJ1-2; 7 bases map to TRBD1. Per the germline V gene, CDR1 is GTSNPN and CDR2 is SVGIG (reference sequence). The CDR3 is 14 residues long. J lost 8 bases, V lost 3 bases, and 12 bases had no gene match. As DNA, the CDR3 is TGTGCCTGGAGAGTAGGGGGCCTAAAGGAGGGCTACACCTTC. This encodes CAWRVGGLKEGYTF.

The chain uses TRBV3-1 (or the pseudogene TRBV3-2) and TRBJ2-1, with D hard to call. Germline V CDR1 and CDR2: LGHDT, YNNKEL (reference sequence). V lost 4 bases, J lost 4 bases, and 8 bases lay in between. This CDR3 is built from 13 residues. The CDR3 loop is CASSLRFYNEQFF. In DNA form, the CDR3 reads TGTGCCAGCAGCCTGAGATTTTACAATGAGCAGTTCTTC.

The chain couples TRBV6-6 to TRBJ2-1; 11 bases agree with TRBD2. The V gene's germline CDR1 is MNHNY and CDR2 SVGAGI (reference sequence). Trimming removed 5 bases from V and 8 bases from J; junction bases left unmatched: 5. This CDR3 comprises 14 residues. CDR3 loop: CASSQGLADHEQFF. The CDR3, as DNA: TGTGCCAGCAGTCAGGGACTAGCGGATCATGAGCAGTTCTTC.

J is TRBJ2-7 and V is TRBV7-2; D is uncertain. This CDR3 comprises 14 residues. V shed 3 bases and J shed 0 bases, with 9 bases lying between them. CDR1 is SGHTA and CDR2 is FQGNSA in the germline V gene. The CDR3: CASSFQASSYEQYF. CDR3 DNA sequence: TGTGCCAGCAGCTTTCAGGCCAGCTCCTACGAGCAGTACTTC. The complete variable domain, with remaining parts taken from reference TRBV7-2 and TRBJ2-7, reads GAGVSQSPSNKVTEKGKDVELRCDPISGHTALYWYRQSLGQGLEFLIYFQGNSAPDKSGLPSDRFSAERTGGSVSTLTIQRTQQEDSAVYLCASSFQASSYEQYFGPGTRLTVT.

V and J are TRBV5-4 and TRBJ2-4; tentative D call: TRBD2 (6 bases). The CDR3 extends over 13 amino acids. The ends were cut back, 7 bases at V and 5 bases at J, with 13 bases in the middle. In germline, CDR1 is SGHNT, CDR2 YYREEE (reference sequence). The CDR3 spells CASCRTGENIQYF. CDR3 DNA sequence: TGTGCCAGCTGCCGGACGGGGGAAAACATTCAGTACTTC.

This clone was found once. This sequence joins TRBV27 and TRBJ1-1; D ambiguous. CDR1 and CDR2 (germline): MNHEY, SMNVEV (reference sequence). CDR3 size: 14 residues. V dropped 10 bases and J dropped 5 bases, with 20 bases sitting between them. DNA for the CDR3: TGTGCCACCTCTATCCGGGAATTTTATACTGAAGCTTTCTTT. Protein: CATSIREFYTEAFF.

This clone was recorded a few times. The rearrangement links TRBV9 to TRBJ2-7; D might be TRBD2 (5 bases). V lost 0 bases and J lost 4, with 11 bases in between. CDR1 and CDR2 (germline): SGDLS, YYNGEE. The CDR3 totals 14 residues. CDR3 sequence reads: CASSVGEYLYEQYF. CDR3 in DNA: TGTGCCAGCAGCGTAGGGGAGTACCTGTACGAGCAGTACTTC. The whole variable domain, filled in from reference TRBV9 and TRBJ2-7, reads DSGVTQTPKHLITATGQRVTLRCSPRSGDLSVYWYQQSLDQGLQFLIQYYNGEERAKGNILERFSAQQFPDLHSELNLSSLELGDSALYFCASSVGEYLYEQYFGPGTRLTVT.

The CDR3 loop reads CASSEYRRGREGYTF. As DNA, the CDR3 is TGTGCCAGCAGTGAATACCGGAGAGGGCGAGAAGGCTACACCTTC. The rearrangement links TRBV25-1 to TRBJ1-2; D gene unclear. The CDR3 totals 15 residues. Trimming stripped 0 bases from V and 8 bases from J, with 16 bases between. Germline assignment: CDR1 MGHDK and CDR2 SYGVNS.

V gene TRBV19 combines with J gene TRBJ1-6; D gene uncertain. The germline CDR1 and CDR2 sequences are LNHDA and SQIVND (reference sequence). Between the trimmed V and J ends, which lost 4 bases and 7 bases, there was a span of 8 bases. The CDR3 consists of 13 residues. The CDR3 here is CASSTGWNSPLHF. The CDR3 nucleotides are TGTGCCAGTAGTACCGGGTGGAATTCACCCCTCCACTTT.

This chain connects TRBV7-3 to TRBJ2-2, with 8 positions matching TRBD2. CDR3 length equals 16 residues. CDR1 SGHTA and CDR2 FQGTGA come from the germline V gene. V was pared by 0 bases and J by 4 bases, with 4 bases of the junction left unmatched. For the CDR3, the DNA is TGTGCCAGCAGCTTAACTAGCGGGGCCTCCACCGGGGAGCTGTTTTTT. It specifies CASSLTSGASTGELFF.

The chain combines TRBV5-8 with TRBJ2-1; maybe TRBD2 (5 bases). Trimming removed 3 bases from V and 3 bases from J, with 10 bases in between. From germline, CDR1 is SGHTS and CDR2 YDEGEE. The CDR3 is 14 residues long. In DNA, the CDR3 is TGTGCCAGCAGCTGGGTGACTAACTACAATGAGCAGTTCTTC. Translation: CASSWVTNYNEQFF.